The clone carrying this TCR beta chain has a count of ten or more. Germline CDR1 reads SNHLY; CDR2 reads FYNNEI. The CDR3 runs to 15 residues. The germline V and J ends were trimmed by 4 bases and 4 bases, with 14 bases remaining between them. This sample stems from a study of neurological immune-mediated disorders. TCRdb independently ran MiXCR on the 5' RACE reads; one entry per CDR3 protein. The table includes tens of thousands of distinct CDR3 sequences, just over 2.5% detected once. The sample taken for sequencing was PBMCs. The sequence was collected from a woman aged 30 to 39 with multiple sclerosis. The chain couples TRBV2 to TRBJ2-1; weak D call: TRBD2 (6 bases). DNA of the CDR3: TGTGCCAGCAGTGCCTTGACGGGAGCTTACAATGAGCAGTTCTTC. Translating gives CASSALTGAYNEQFF.